This T cell receptor (beta chain) was captured in a study of response to subunit inactivated influenza vaccine. V shed 1 base and J 8 bases; nucleotides not matched to a gene: 2. The CDR3 extends over 13 amino acids. The germline V gene has CDR1 ENHRY and CDR2 SYGVKD. TCRdb ran MiXCR on the RT-PCR reads and lists one entry per CDR3 protein. The sample shows hundreds of thousands of distinct CDR3 sequences, about 25% of them seen only once. Sequences were derived from CD4+ T cells sorted from PBMCs, sampled about 5 days after vaccination. The chain uses TRBV10-3 and TRBJ1-2; 9 bases line up with TRBD1. The sequence was obtained from a man aged 50 to 59 who received an inactivated influenza vaccine. CDR3 nucleotide sequence: TGTGCCATCAGTGAGTGGACAGGGGTCGGCTACACCTTC. Residues: CAISEWTGVGYTF.